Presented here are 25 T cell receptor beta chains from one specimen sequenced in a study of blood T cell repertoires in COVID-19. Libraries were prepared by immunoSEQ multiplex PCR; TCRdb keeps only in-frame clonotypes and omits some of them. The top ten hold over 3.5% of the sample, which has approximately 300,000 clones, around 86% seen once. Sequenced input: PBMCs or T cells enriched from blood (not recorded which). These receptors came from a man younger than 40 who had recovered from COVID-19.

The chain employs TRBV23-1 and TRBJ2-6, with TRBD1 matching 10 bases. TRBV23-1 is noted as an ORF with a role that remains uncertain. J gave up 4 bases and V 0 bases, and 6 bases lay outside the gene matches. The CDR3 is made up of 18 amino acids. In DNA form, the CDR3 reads TGCGCCAGCAGTCAATCGAGGGACAGGGGACCGGGGGCCAACGTCCTGACTTTC. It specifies CASSQSRDRGPGANVLTF.

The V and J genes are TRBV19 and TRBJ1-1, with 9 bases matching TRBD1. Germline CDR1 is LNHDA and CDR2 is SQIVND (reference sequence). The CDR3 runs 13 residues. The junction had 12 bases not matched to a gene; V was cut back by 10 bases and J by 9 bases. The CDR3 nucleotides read TGTGCCACCCTCGGGACAGGGTACCATCAAGCTTTCTTT. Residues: CATLGTGYHQAFF.

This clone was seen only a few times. DNA for the CDR3: TGTGCCAGCAGAGATAGGGGGGACAGGGGATTTGGAAACACCATATATTTT. Its translation is CASRDRGDRGFGNTIYF. This chain connects TRBV28 to TRBJ1-3, with 10 nucleotides matching TRBD1. This CDR3 has 17 amino acids. Trimming at V came to 6 bases and at J to 3 bases, leaving 11 bases not matched to a gene. CDR1 and CDR2 from the germline V gene are MDHEN and SYDVKM.

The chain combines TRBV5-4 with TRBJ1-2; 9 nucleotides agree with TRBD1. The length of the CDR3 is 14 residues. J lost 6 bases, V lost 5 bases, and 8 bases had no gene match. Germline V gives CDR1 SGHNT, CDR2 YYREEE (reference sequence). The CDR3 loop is CASRQGGQGDGYTF. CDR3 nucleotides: TGTGCCAGCAGACAGGGGGGACAGGGCGATGGCTACACCTTC.

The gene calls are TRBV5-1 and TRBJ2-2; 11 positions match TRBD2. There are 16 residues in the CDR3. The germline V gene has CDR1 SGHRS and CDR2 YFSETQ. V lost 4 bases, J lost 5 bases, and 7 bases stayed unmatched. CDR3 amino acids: CASSTNLAGGTGELFF. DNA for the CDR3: TGCGCCAGCAGCACGAACCTAGCGGGGGGTACCGGGGAGCTGTTTTTT. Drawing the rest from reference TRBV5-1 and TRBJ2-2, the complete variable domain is KAGVTQTPRYLIKTRGQQVTLSCSPISGHRSVSWYQQTPGQGLQFLFEYFSETQRNKGNFPGRFSGRQFSNSRSEMNVSTLELGDSALYLCASSTNLAGGTGELFFGEGSRLTVL.

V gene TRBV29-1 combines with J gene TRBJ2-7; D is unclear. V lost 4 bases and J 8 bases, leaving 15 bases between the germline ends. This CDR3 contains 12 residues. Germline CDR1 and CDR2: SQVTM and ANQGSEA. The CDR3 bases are TGCAGCGTTGCCGAAACGGGTGCTAAGCAGTACTTC. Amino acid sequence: CSVAETGAKQYF.

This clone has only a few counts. The CDR3 region is CASSPGGPGANVLTF. CDR3 DNA: TGTGCCAGCAGTCCCGGGGGGCCCGGGGCCAACGTCCTGACTTTC. V is TRBV11-3 and J is TRBJ2-6; a weak D match, TRBD2 (7 bases). The CDR3 runs to 15 residues. V was cut by 6 bases and J by 4 bases, with 13 bases left in between. Germline V gives CDR1 SGHNT, CDR2 YENEEA.

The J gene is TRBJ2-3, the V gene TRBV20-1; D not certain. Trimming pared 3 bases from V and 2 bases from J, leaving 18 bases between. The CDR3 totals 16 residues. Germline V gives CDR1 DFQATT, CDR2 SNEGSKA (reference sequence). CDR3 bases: TGCAGTGCTAGTCGAGGTAGTATGTATTCCACAGATACGCAGTATTTT. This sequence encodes CSASRGSMYSTDTQYF.

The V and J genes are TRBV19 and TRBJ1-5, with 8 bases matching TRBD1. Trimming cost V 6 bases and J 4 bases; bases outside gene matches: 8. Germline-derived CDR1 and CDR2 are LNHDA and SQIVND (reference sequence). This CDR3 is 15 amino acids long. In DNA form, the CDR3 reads TGTGCCAGTAGATCAGGACAGGGAAGGAATCAGCCCCAGCATTTT. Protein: CASRSGQGRNQPQHF.

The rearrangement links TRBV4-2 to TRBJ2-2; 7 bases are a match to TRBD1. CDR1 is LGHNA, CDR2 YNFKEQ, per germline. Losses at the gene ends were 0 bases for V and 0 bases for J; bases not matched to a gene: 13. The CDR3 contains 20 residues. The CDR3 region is CASSQETIPRTGSNTGELFF. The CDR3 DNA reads TGTGCCAGCAGCCAAGAGACTATACCGCGGACAGGATCGAACACCGGGGAGCTGTTTTTT.

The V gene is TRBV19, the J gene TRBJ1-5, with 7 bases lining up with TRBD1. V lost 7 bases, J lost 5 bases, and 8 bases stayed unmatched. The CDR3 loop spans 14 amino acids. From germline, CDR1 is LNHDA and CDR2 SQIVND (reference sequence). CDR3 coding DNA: TGTGCCAGTAAACCAACAGGGGCGGATCAGCCCCAGCATTTT. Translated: CASKPTGADQPQHF.

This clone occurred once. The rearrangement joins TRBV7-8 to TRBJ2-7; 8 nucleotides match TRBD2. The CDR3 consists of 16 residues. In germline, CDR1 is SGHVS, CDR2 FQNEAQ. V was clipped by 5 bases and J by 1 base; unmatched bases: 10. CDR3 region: CASSLETSGTSYEQYF. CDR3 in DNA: TGTGCCAGCAGCCTGGAAACTAGCGGCACATCCTACGAGCAGTACTTC.

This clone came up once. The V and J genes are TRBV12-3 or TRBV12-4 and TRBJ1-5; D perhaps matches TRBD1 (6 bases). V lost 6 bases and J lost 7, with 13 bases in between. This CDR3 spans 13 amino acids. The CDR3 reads CASSQTQGQPQHF. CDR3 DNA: TGTGCCAGCAGCCAAACTCAGGGGCAGCCCCAGCATTTT.

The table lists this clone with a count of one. Written as DNA, the CDR3 is TGTGCCAGTCGGACAGCTAGGAGCCCTCTGAACACTGAAGCTTTCTTT. It specifies CASRTARSPLNTEAFF. The V and J genes are TRBV19 and TRBJ1-1, with D possibly matching TRBD1 (6 bases). The V gene's germline CDR1 is LNHDA and CDR2 SQIVND (reference sequence). CDR3 size: 16 residues. V was trimmed by 8 bases and J by 0 bases, leaving 19 bases between them. The variable domain in full, completed from reference TRBV19 and TRBJ1-1, reads DGGITQSPKYLFRKEGQNVTLSCEQNLNHDAMYWYRQDPGQGLRLIYYSQIVNDFQKGDIAEGYSVSREKKESFPLTVTSAQKNPTAFYLCASRTARSPLNTEAFFGQGTRLTVV.

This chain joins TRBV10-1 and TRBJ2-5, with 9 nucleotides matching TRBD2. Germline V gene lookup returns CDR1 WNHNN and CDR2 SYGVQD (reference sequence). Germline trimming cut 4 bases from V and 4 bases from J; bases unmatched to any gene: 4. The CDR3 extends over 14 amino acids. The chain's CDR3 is CASSAGLAPETQYF. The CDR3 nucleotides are TGCGCCAGCAGTGCGGGACTAGCCCCAGAGACCCAGTACTTC.

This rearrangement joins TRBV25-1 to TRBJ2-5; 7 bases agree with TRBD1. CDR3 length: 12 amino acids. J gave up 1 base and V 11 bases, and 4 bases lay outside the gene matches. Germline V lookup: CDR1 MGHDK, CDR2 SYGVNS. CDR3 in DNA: TGTGCCGGACAGGACAGCCAAGAGACCCAGTACTTC. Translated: CAGQDSQETQYF.

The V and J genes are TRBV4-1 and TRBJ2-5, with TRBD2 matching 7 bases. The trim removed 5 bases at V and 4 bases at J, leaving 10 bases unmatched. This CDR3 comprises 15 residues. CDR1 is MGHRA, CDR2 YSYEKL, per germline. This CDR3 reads CASSFRTSRVETQYF. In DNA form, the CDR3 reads TGCGCCAGCAGCTTTCGGACTAGTCGGGTAGAGACCCAGTACTTC.

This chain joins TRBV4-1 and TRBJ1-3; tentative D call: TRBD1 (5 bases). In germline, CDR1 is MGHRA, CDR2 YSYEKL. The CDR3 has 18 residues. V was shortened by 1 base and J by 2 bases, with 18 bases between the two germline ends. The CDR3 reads CASSQGVLRRTTGNTIYF. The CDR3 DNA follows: TGCGCCAGCAGCCAAGGGGTCCTACGACGGACAACTGGAAACACCATATATTTT.

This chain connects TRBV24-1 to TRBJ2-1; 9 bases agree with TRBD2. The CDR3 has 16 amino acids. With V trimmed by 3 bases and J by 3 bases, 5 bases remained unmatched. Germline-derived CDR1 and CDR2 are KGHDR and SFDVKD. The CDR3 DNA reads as TGTGCCACCAGTGATAGTAGCGGGAGTCTCTACAATGAGCAGTTCTTC. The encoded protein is CATSDSSGSLYNEQFF.

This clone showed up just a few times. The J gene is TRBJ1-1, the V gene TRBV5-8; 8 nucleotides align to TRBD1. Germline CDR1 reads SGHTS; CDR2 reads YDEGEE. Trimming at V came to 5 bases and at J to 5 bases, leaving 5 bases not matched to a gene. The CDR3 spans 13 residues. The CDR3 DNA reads TGTGCCAGCAGTCGTGACAGGGGAACTGAAGCTTTCTTT. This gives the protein CASSRDRGTEAFF.

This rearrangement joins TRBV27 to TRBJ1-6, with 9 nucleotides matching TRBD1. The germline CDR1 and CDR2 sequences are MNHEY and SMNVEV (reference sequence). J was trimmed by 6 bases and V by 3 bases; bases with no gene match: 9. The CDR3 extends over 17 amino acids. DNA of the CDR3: TGTGCCAGCAGTTTTTCCCGACAGGGGGGAGGTAATTCACCCCTCCACTTT. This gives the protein CASSFSRQGGGNSPLHF.

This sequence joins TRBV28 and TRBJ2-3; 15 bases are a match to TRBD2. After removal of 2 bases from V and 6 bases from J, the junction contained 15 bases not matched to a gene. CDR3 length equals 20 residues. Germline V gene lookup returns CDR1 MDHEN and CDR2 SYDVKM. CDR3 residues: CASSLILGTSGGTQGDTQYF. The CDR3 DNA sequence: TGTGCCAGCAGTTTAATTTTGGGGACTAGCGGGGGGACCCAGGGGGATACGCAGTATTTT.

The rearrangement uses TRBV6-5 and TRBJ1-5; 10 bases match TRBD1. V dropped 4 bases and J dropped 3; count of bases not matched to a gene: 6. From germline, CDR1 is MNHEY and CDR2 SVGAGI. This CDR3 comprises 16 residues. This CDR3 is CASSSTGQGVNQPQHF. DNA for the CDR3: TGTGCCAGCAGTTCCACCGGACAGGGGGTCAATCAGCCCCAGCATTTT.

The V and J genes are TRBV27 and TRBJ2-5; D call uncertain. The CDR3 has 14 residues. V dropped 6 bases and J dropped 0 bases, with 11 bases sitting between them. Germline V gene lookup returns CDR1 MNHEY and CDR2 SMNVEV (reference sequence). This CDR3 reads CASSSGTDQETQYF. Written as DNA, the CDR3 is TGTGCCAGCAGCTCCGGCACAGACCAAGAGACCCAGTACTTC.

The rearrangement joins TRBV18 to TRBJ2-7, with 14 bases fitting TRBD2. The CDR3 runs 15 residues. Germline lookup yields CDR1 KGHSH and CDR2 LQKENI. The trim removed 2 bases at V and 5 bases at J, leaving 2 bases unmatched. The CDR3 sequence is CASSPGLAGGDEQYF. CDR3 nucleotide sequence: TGTGCCAGCTCACCAGGACTAGCGGGAGGCGACGAGCAGTACTTC. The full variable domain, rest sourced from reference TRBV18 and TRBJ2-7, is NAGVMQNPRHLVRRRGQEARLRCSPMKGHSHVYWYRQLPEEGLKFMVYLQKENIIDESGMPKERFSAEFPKEGPSILRIQQVVRGDSAAYFCASSPGLAGGDEQYFGPGTRLTVT.